The T cell receptor beta chain described here comes from a study of cytomegalovirus exposure and HLA in healthy donors. Whole-study findings and limits: The authors listed roughly 150 TCR beta chains as cytomegalovirus-associated. Researchers reported that a few CMV-associated chains were confirmed in vitro as CMV antigen-specific.

The PCR ran on 60 Vbeta and 13 Jbeta primers. The protocol was immunoSEQ multiplex PCR, while the TCRdb copy is restricted to in-frame clones and leaves out a portion. The table records about 160,000 clones, 70% to 85% of them present only once. This CDR3 spans 18 amino acids. Germline values: CDR1 SGHRS, CDR2 YFSETQ. V gave up 2 bases and J gave up 0 bases; unmatched junction bases: 7. As concerns this clone: Its antigen is unknown.

Sequencing was done on a sample of PBMCs. The gene calls are TRBV5-1 and TRBJ2-1; 11 bases agree with TRBD2. The source of this sequence is a male donor in good health and CMV-seronegative. The CDR3 bases are TGCGCCAGCAGCTTTTCCGGGACTAGCGGATACTCCTACAATGAGCAGTTCTTC. This sequence encodes CASSFSGTSGYSYNEQFF.